Below are 30 T cell receptor beta chains sequenced from a single sample in a study of beta chain features in type 1 diabetes. Every bit of the isolated RNA underwent reverse transcription, so sequencing read expressed TCRB transcripts. TCRdb's table, derived via immunoSEQ multiplex PCR, lists solely in-frame clones and lacks some. The sample includes 250,000 to 300,000 clones, about 8.5% of them seen just once. The sequenced material came from central memory CD4+ T cells from blood. The source of these receptors is a woman under 30 in good health.

This clone has just a few counts. The chain uses TRBV29-1 and TRBJ2-3; possibly TRBD1 or TRBD2 for D (5 bases each). CDR1 SQVTM and CDR2 ANQGSEA come from the germline V gene. This CDR3 has 17 residues. With 7 bases removed from V and 0 bases from J, the gap between germline ends came to 23 bases. The CDR3, as DNA: TGCAGCGCTGGGACGTTCTCGGCTTCTCCTAGCACAGATACGCAGTATTTT. Protein sequence: CSAGTFSASPSTDTQYF.

The genes are TRBV7-9 and TRBJ2-1, with D possibly TRBD1 on 6 matching bases. The CDR3 consists of 12 residues. Germline CDR1 and CDR2: SEHNR and FQNEAQ (reference sequence). Trimming stripped 5 bases from V and 5 bases from J, with 7 bases between. The CDR3 DNA reads as TGTGCCAGCAGCCAGGGGCACAATGAGCAGTTCTTC. Translated, it gives CASSQGHNEQFF.

V usage is TRBV28 and J usage is TRBJ2-3; 8 bases line up with TRBD2. J was trimmed by 5 bases and V by 4 bases; bases with no gene match: 5. The CDR3 totals 14 residues. Germline assignment: CDR1 MDHEN and CDR2 SYDVKM. The CDR3: CASSSGGHQDTQYF. The CDR3 DNA is TGTGCCAGCAGTTCGGGGGGGCATCAAGATACGCAGTATTTT.

The J gene is TRBJ2-5, the V gene TRBV5-4, with TRBD2 identical over 8 bases. The CDR3 is 15 residues long. CDR1 SGHNT and CDR2 YYREEE come from the germline V gene (reference sequence). After removal of 0 bases from V and 4 bases from J, the junction contained 5 bases not matched to a gene. In DNA form, the CDR3 reads TGTGCCAGCAGCTTGGTAAGCGGGAGAAGAGAGACCCAGTACTTC. As protein: CASSLVSGRRETQYF.

This clone showed up just a few times. This chain joins TRBV18 and TRBJ2-3; 11 bases match TRBD1. The CDR3 is made up of 14 amino acids. Trimming took 6 bases from V and 3 from J; bases not matched to a gene: 2. Per the germline V gene, CDR1 is KGHSH and CDR2 is LQKENI. CDR3 residues: CASSRDRGTDTQYF. CDR3 in DNA: TGTGCCAGCTCGCGGGACAGGGGGACAGATACGCAGTATTTT.

This clone occurred a few times. The V and J genes are TRBV16 and TRBJ2-1; TRBD2 matches at 12 bases. With 6 bases clipped from V and 4 bases from J, the junction kept 4 bases outside the gene matches. Germline CDR1 reads KGHSY; CDR2 reads FQNENV. This CDR3 comprises 15 residues. CDR3 residues: CASRHTSGGYNEQFF. The CDR3 DNA is TGTGCCAGCAGACACACTAGCGGGGGGTACAATGAGCAGTTCTTC.

The chain employs TRBV5-4 and TRBJ2-2, with a possible D match to TRBD2 (5 bases). This CDR3 contains 16 residues. With 1 base removed from V and 2 bases from J, the gap between germline ends came to 12 bases. Germline V gives CDR1 SGHNT, CDR2 YYREEE (reference sequence). CDR3 protein: CASSLYRSGNTGELFF. The CDR3 nucleotides are TGTGCCAGCAGCTTGTATCGAAGCGGAAACACCGGGGAGCTGTTTTTT.

This clone was recorded a few times. The chain uses TRBV27 and TRBJ1-6; 11 bases match TRBD1. Germline V lookup: CDR1 MNHEY, CDR2 SMNVEV (reference sequence). With V trimmed by 10 bases and J by 10 bases, 9 bases remained unmatched. The CDR3 loop spans 14 amino acids. The CDR3 region is CATSTGTGGSPLHF. Here the CDR3 DNA reads TGTGCCACCTCAACCGGGACAGGGGGATCACCCCTCCACTTT.

This clone has just a few counts. The J gene is TRBJ2-7, the V gene TRBV4-2, with D hard to call. Germline V CDR1 and CDR2: LGHNA, YNFKEQ. V lost 1 base and J 4 bases, leaving 8 bases between the germline ends. This CDR3 region has 13 residues. The CDR3: CASSQAQRYEQYF. The CDR3 DNA sequence: TGTGCCAGCAGCCAAGCCCAGAGATACGAGCAGTACTTC.

This clone was counted a few times. This chain joins TRBV14 and TRBJ2-7; 7 nucleotides agree with TRBD2. Germline loops: CDR1 SGHDN, CDR2 FVKESK. This CDR3 has 15 amino acids. Trimming cost V 6 bases and J 2 bases; bases outside gene matches: 10. The CDR3 loop is CASRKAGGSPYEQYF. The CDR3 bases are TGTGCCAGCAGAAAGGCTGGCGGGAGCCCCTACGAGCAGTACTTC.

This clone showed up just a few times. V usage is TRBV4-3 and J usage is TRBJ1-2; D remains unclear. The CDR3 has 13 amino acids. Trimming removed 1 base from V and 6 bases from J, with 9 bases in between. CDR1 is LGHNA, CDR2 YSLEER, per germline. The CDR3 nucleotides read TGCGCCAGCAGCCAAGCGATGGGAAATGGCTACACCTTC. Its translation: CASSQAMGNGYTF.

This clone has only a few counts. The V call is TRBV5-6, the J call TRBJ2-1; no definite D call. V dropped 1 base and J dropped 7 bases, with 9 bases sitting between them. CDR3 length: 13 residues. Germline V gene data show CDR1 as SGHDT and CDR2 as YYEEEE. The CDR3 protein is CASSLRGPNEQFF. DNA of the CDR3: TGTGCCAGCAGCTTGCGTGGCCCTAATGAGCAGTTCTTC.

The gene calls are TRBV7-2 and TRBJ2-4, with 12 positions matching TRBD2. V lost 5 bases and J lost 5; bases outside the gene matches: 16. CDR1 and CDR2 (germline): SGHTA, FQGNSA. This CDR3 spans 19 amino acids. For the CDR3, the DNA is TGTGCCAGCAGCAGAACACTAGCGGGGGGATTCACCCCGCAAAACATTCAGTACTTC. Encoded protein: CASSRTLAGGFTPQNIQYF.

This clone was seen a few times. The rearrangement joins TRBV25-1 to TRBJ1-5; D is unclear. V gave up 1 base and J gave up 4 bases, with 8 bases separating them. Per the germline V gene, CDR1 is MGHDK and CDR2 is SYGVNS. The CDR3 loop spans 14 amino acids. The DNA for the CDR3 is TGTGCCAGCAGTGAATCTCATTCGAATCAGCCCCAGCATTTT. It codes for CASSESHSNQPQHF.

This rearrangement joins TRBV14 to TRBJ2-7; D unresolved. The ends were cut back, 1 base at V and 7 bases at J, with 8 bases in the middle. Germline assignment: CDR1 SGHDN and CDR2 FVKESK. This CDR3 is 12 amino acids long. The CDR3 nucleotides read TGTGCCAGCAGCCAAGTATCTCGGGAGCAGTACTTC. Amino acids: CASSQVSREQYF.

The chain carries TRBV29-1 and TRBJ1-1, with D perhaps matching TRBD1 (5 bases). The CDR3 is made up of 16 amino acids. Between the trimmed V and J ends, which lost 5 bases and 0 bases, there was a span of 19 bases. CDR1 is SQVTM, CDR2 ANQGSEA, per germline. In nucleotides, the CDR3 is TGCAGCGTTCGGCGAGGCAGGGTAGGGATGAACACTGAAGCTTTCTTT. Amino acids: CSVRRGRVGMNTEAFF.

There are a few counts of this clone. The chain carries TRBV28 and TRBJ1-4; 7 nucleotides align to TRBD1. In germline, CDR1 is MDHEN, CDR2 SYDVKM. This CDR3 has 19 amino acids. V lost 2 bases to trimming and J lost 3 bases; unmatched junction nucleotides: 15. CDR3: CASSLRRDSSGTANEKLFF. DNA of the CDR3: TGTGCCAGCAGTTTACGCCGGGACAGTAGTGGCACCGCTAATGAAAAACTGTTTTTT. The full variable domain, its missing parts supplied by reference TRBV28 and TRBJ1-4, is DVKVTQSSRYLVKRTGEKVFLECVQDMDHENMFWYRQDPGLGLRLIYFSYDVKMKEKGDIPEGYSVSREKKERFSLILESASTNQTSMYLCASSLRRDSSGTANEKLFFGSGTQLSVL.

The gene calls are TRBV29-1 and TRBJ2-5; no reliable D call. V was cut by 2 bases and J by 2 bases, with 15 bases left in between. This CDR3 contains 15 residues. Germline CDR1 SQVTM, CDR2 ANQGSEA. In DNA, the CDR3 is TGCAGCGTTGAACCCCGGGCTAGTTGGCAAGAGACCCAGTACTTC. Translation gives CSVEPRASWQETQYF. The full variable domain, rest sourced from reference TRBV29-1 and TRBJ2-5, is SAVISQKPSRDICQRGTSLTIQCQVDSQVTMMFWYRQQPGQSLTLIATANQGSEATYESGFVIDKFPISRPNLTFSTLTVSNMSPEDSSIYLCSVEPRASWQETQYFGPGTRLLVL.

The chain carries TRBV2 and TRBJ1-5; 10 nucleotides align to TRBD1. The germline V gene encodes CDR1 SNHLY and CDR2 FYNNEI. V dropped 5 bases and J dropped 6; count of bases not matched to a gene: 4. The CDR3 runs to 14 residues. CDR3 bases: TGTGCCAGCAGTCCGACAGGGGGCGTTCAGCCCCAGCATTTT. Translation gives CASSPTGGVQPQHF.

This clone was seen only a few times. This chain connects TRBV25-1 to TRBJ1-1, with D uncertain. The CDR3 is 14 amino acids. CDR1 is MGHDK, CDR2 SYGVNS, per germline. Trimming removed 8 bases from V and 5 bases from J, with 18 bases in between. CDR3 residues: CASSFDLGGTEAFF. CDR3 DNA: TGTGCCAGCTCGTTCGACTTGGGAGGGACTGAAGCTTTCTTT.

This clone was observed a handful of times. This rearrangement joins TRBV25-1 to TRBJ1-6; weak D call: TRBD1 (6 bases). The V gene lost 10 bases and the J gene lost 7 bases, with 14 bases spanning the gap. The CDR3 extends over 13 amino acids. Per the germline V gene, CDR1 is MGHDK and CDR2 is SYGVNS. This CDR3 is CATQGQGNSPLHF. The CDR3 nucleotides read TGTGCCACCCAGGGGCAGGGGAATTCACCCCTCCACTTT.

This clone was detected ten times or more. The chain couples TRBV27 to TRBJ2-2, with 9 bases aligning to TRBD2. Germline V CDR1 and CDR2: MNHEY, SMNVEV (reference sequence). V shed 1 base and J 6 bases; nucleotides not matched to a gene: 9. The CDR3 loop spans 17 amino acids. The CDR3 reads CASSLFQLAGVPGELFF. The CDR3 DNA sequence: TGTGCCAGCAGTTTATTCCAGTTAGCGGGAGTTCCCGGGGAGCTGTTTTTT.

In DNA form, the CDR3 reads TGTGCCAGCAGCTTACGGGTGACGTCTAACTACGAGCAGTACTTC. This gives the protein CASSLRVTSNYEQYF. The rearrangement uses TRBV7-2 and TRBJ2-7; D call uncertain. V was clipped by 2 bases and J by 3 bases, with 14 bases between them. CDR1 is SGHTA and CDR2 is FQGNSA in the germline V gene. The CDR3 covers 15 residues.

This clone was seen a handful of times. V gene TRBV5-3 combines with J gene TRBJ2-7, with D unresolved. TRBV5-3 is marked as an open reading frame, function uncertain. This CDR3 comprises 9 residues. V lost 8 bases and J 3 bases, leaving 3 bases between the germline ends. The CDR3 is CASCYEQYV. The CDR3 DNA follows: TGTGCCAGTTGCTACGAGCAGTACGTC.

This clone was seen more than once but under ten times. The identical CDR3 is also encoded by other nucleotide sequences in the sample. The gene calls are TRBV18 and TRBJ2-7, with a weak D call TRBD2 (5 bases). Between the trimmed V and J ends, which lost 3 bases and 4 bases, there was a span of 10 bases. The CDR3 runs to 13 residues. Germline CDR1 reads KGHSH; CDR2 reads LQKENI. This CDR3 reads CASSPGSGYEQYF. The CDR3 DNA reads as TGTGCCAGCTCACCGGGATCGGGGTACGAGCAGTACTTC. Full variable domain (outside the CDR3, taken from reference TRBV18 and TRBJ2-7): NAGVMQNPRHLVRRRGQEARLRCSPMKGHSHVYWYRQLPEEGLKFMVYLQKENIIDESGMPKERFSAEFPKEGPSILRIQQVVRGDSAAYFCASSPGSGYEQYFGPGTRLTVT.

The chain employs TRBV9 and TRBJ2-1; 10 bases are shared with TRBD2. Looked up from germline, CDR1 is SGDLS and CDR2 is YYNGEE. V lost 2 bases and J lost 5; bases outside the gene matches: 10. The CDR3 runs 17 residues. In DNA form, the CDR3 reads TGTGCCAGCAGCGTTACGGGGGGGACTAGCGCTCACAATGAGCAGTTCTTC. This encodes CASSVTGGTSAHNEQFF.

This clone was counted only a few times. This chain joins TRBV28 and TRBJ2-7; TRBD2 agrees at 8 bases. The CDR3 contains 18 residues. V trimming: 5 bases; J trimming: 0 bases; junction bases outside the gene matches: 15. Per germline, CDR1 MDHEN and CDR2 SYDVKM. CDR3 protein: CASSPPSYRGGSSYEQYV. CDR3 nucleotides: TGTGCCAGCAGTCCTCCCAGCTACCGGGGGGGCTCCTCCTACGAGCAGTACGTC.

The V call is TRBV9, the J call TRBJ1-3; no clear D gene. The CDR3 extends over 14 amino acids. Germline assignment: CDR1 SGDLS and CDR2 YYNGEE. Trimming shortened V by 0 bases and J by 2 bases, and 6 bases separated the two germline ends. The CDR3 DNA is TGTGCCAGCAGCGTAGTGGGTACTGGAAACACCATATATTTT. Translated, it gives CASSVVGTGNTIYF. The full variable domain, with the rest looked up from reference TRBV9 and TRBJ1-3, is DSGVTQTPKHLITATGQRVTLRCSPRSGDLSVYWYQQSLDQGLQFLIQYYNGEERAKGNILERFSAQQFPDLHSELNLSSLELGDSALYFCASSVVGTGNTIYFGEGSWLTVV.

This clone was recorded a few times. The chain recombines TRBV5-1 with TRBJ2-3; 11 positions match TRBD2. CDR3 length: 18 residues. V lost 2 bases and J lost 3; bases outside the gene matches: 11. Per germline, CDR1 SGHRS and CDR2 YFSETQ. CDR3 sequence (DNA): TGCGCCAGCAGCTTATCCCCTCCTAGCGGGAGGAAGACAGATACGCAGTATTTT. It is translated as CASSLSPPSGRKTDTQYF.

This clone was counted a few times. This chain connects TRBV7-2 to TRBJ2-7; TRBD1 matches at 10 bases. Trimming took 4 bases from V and 4 from J; bases not matched to a gene: 7. The CDR3 length is 15 residues. The germline gives CDR1 SGHTA, CDR2 FQGNSA. Here the CDR3 DNA reads TGTGCCAGCAGCTGGGGGACAGGGGTTCAGTACGAGCAGTACGTC. It yields the protein CASSWGTGVQYEQYV.